The sequence of this T cell receptor beta chain was determined in a study of T cell changes during pregnancy in multiple sclerosis. Some clones are missing from TCRdb's copy, which holds only in-frame ones; the method was immunoSEQ multiplex PCR. The table lists 30,000 or so clones, 80% to 90% of them singletons. The sample holds one count of this clone. Sequences were derived from CD8+ T cells from peripheral blood mononuclear cells, sampled in the third trimester of pregnancy. The clonotype was recovered from a female donor with multiple sclerosis, enrolled in a pregnancy study.

The chain's CDR3 is CASRTETGANVLTF. For the CDR3, the DNA is TGTGCCAGCAGAACAGAAACGGGGGCCAACGTCCTGACTTTC. V usage is TRBV28 and J usage is TRBJ2-6; no reliable D call. V gave up 6 bases and J gave up 4 bases, with 10 bases separating them. Germline loops: CDR1 MDHEN, CDR2 SYDVKM. The CDR3 covers 14 residues. Full variable domain (outside the CDR3, taken from reference TRBV28 and TRBJ2-6): DVKVTQSSRYLVKRTGEKVFLECVQDMDHENMFWYRQDPGLGLRLIYFSYDVKMKEKGDIPEGYSVSREKKERFSLILESASTNQTSMYLCASRTETGANVLTFGAGSRLTVL.